This TCR beta chain derives from a study of blood T cell repertoires in COVID-19 (dated by TCRdb to about 2020). Study-level background: Collaborator samples came from the United States, Italy and Spain and covered acute and convalescent phases of COVID-19. The prospective study material was composed of cDNA or gDNA derived from T cells, B-cell-depleted T cells, or PBMCs. Subjects who had been exposed to COVID-19, were actively infected with it, or had recovered from it provided the deeply sampled blood TCRbeta repertoires that made up the dataset. A freely available public database, intended as a resource for researchers studying the immune response to SARS-CoV-2, is where the repertoires were released. Samples were obtained from the ongoing ImmuneRACE study (first 160 participants) and from 1,000 to 1,500 subjects provided by 6 global collaborators. Sample metadata almost always included a de-identified subject ID, COVID-19 status, age in years and sex. Where HLA class I and class II types were available, the types were taken from metadata supplied by the sample provider, not from assay-based typing.

Results the study describes overall, beyond this receptor: Clinical and demographic metadata were provided uncurated, with the amount varying by source and participant.

Each collaborating institution followed its own protocols to collect whole blood in K2EDTA tubes. For TCRbeta analysis, collaborators shipped samples as frozen whole blood, isolated PBMCs, or DNA extracted from either of those sample types. This clone was observed a single time. Its cognate antigen has yet to be identified. The sample holds no much larger clone one base away, and base qualities are not on file. The germline V gene yields WSHSY for CDR1 and SAAADI for CDR2. Spanning cysteine to phenylalanine, the CDR3 consists of 17 amino acids. The entry retains the CDR3 DNA only, 51 bases that are in frame from base 1. V trim: 2 bases; J trim: 4 bases; unmatched bases: 8. TCRbeta CDR3 regions were amplified from genomic DNA by means of the immunoSEQ Assay, a bias-controlled multiplex PCR. Under the source paper's analysis protocol: The number of nucleated cells in each sample was estimated from the amplification of reference gene primers within the assay. Sequence reads were collapsed and filtered to measure the absolute abundance of every unique TCRbeta CDR3 rearrangement. For each sample, productive Simpson clonality was calculated as the square root of Simpson's diversity index across productive rearrangements. Imported from immuneACCESS, the table was reduced by TCRdb to in-frame sequences with V and J called. These copies leave out some clones; in studies compared against another copy, an unresolved V gene accounts for under half, and the cause of the remainder is not known. Clone size and V and J calls were adopted from that table, with D and trimming inferred from the DNA. The sample contains approximately 71,000 clones, 75% to 95% of them found a single time. Just over 5% of the sample comes from the top ten.

The sequence links TRBV10-2 to TRBJ1-6, with 7 central nucleotides matching TRBD1. The sample taken for sequencing was peripheral blood. The TCR comes from a woman younger than 35 with acute or convalescent COVID-19. The CDR3 here reads CASSEPGTARYNSPLHF. The DNA sequence follows: TGCGCCAGCAGTGAGCCCGGGACAGCAAGATATAATTCACCCCTCCACTTT.